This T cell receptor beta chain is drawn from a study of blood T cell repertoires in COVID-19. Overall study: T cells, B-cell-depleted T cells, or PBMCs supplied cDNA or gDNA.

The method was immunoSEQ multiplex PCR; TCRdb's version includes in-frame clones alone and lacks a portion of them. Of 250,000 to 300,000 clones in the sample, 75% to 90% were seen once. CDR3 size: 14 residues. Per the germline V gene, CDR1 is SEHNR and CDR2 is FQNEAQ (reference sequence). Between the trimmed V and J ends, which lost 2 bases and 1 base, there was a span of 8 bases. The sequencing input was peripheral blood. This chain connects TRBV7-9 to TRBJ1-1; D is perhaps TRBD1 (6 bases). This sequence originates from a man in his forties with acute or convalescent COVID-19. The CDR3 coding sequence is TGTGCCAGCAGCTTACAGGGGCGGAACACTGAAGCTTTCTTT. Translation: CASSLQGRNTEAFF.